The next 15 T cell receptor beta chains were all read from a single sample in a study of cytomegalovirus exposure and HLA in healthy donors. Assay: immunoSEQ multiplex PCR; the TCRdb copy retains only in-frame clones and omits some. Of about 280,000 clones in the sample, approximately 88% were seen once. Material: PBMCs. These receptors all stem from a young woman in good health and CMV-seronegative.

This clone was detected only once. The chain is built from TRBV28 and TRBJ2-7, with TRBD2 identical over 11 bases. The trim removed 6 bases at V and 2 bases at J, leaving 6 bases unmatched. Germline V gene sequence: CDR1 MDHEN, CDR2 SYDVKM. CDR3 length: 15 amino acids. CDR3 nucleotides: TGTGCCAGCAGCCCCTTTAGCGGGAGGGCCTACGAGCAGTACTTC. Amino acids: CASSPFSGRAYEQYF.

Here the CDR3 reads CASSLRQGIYNEQFF. The CDR3 DNA sequence: TGTGCCAGCTCTCTACGACAGGGGATATACAATGAGCAGTTCTTC. V and J are TRBV18 and TRBJ2-1, with TRBD1 matching over 8 bases. This CDR3 comprises 15 residues. V lost 6 bases, J lost 4 bases, and 8 bases stayed unmatched. In germline, CDR1 is KGHSH, CDR2 LQKENI.

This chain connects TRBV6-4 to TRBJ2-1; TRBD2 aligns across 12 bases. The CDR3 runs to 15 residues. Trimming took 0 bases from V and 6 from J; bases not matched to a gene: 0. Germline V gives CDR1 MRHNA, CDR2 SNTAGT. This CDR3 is CASSDSTSGSNEQFF. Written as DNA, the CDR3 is TGTGCCAGCAGTGACTCGACTAGCGGGAGCAATGAGCAGTTCTTC.

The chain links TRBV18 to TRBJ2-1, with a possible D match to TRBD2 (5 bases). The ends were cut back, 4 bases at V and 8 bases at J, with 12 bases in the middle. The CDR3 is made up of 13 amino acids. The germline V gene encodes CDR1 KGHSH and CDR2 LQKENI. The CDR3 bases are TGTGCCAGCTCACGGCTTATGGAGGATGAGCAGTTCTTC. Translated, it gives CASSRLMEDEQFF.

The chain's CDR3 is CASSRLTPGTEAFF. CDR3 in DNA: TGCGCCAGCAGCCGCCTAACTCCCGGCACTGAAGCTTTCTTT. This chain uses TRBV4-1 with TRBJ1-1; no definite D call. Germline assignment: CDR1 MGHRA and CDR2 YSYEKL. The V end was cut by 4 bases, the J end by 4 bases, with 13 bases between. The CDR3 runs 14 residues.

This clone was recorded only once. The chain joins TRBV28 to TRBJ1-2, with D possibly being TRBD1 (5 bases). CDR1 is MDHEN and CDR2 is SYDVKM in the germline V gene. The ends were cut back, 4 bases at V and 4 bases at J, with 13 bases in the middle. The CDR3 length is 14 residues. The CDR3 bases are TGTGCCAGCAGTTCACTCTGGACAAGCTATGGCTACACCTTC. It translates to CASSSLWTSYGYTF.

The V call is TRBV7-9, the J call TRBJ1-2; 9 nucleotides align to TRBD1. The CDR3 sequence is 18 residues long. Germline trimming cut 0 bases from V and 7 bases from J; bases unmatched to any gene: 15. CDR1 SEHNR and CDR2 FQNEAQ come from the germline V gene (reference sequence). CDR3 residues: CASSLARQGGAALGGYTF. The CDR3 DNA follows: TGTGCCAGCAGCTTAGCCAGACAGGGGGGCGCCGCGCTGGGTGGCTACACCTTC.

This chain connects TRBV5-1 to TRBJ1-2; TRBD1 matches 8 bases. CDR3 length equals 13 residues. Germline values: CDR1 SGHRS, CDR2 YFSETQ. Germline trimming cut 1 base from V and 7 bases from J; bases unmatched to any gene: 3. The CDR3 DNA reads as TGCGCCAGCAGCTTGCGGACAGGGTCTGGCTACACCTTC. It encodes CASSLRTGSGYTF. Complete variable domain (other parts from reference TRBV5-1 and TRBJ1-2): KAGVTQTPRYLIKTRGQQVTLSCSPISGHRSVSWYQQTPGQGLQFLFEYFSETQRNKGNFPGRFSGRQFSNSRSEMNVSTLELGDSALYLCASSLRTGSGYTFGSGTRLTVV.

The CDR3 bases are TGCGCCAGCAGCCAAGGAGGTTCCTGGAGGTTCTTC. This encodes CASSQGGSWRFF. The rearrangement links TRBV4-3 to TRBJ2-1; D gene ambiguous. Germline V CDR1 and CDR2: LGHNA, YSLEER. This CDR3 region has 12 residues. Trimming shortened V by 1 base and J by 15 bases, and 13 bases separated the two germline ends.

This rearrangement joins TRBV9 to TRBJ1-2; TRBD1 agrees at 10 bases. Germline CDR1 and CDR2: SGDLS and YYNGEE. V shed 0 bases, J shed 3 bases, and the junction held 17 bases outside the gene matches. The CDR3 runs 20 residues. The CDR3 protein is CASSVAPPGQGFRRHYGYTF. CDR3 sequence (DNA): TGTGCCAGCAGCGTAGCCCCCCCGGGACAGGGGTTCCGTCGTCACTATGGCTACACCTTC.

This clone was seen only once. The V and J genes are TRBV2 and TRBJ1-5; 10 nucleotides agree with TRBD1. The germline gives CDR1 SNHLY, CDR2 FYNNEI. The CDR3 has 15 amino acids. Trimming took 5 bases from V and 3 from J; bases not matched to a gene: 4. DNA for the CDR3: TGTGCCAGCAGTCCCGGGACAGGGGACAATCAGCCCCAGCATTTT. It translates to CASSPGTGDNQPQHF.

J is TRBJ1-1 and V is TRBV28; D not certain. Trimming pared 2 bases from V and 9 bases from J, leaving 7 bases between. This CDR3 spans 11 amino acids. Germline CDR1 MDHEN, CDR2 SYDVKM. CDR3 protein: CASSLPEKAFF. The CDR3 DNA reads TGTGCCAGCAGTTTACCTGAGAAAGCTTTCTTT.

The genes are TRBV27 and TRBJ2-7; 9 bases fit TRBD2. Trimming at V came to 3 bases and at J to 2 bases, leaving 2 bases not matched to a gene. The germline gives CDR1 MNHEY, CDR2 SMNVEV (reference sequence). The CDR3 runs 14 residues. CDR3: CASSLAGGAYEQYF. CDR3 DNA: TGTGCCAGCAGTTTGGCGGGAGGGGCCTACGAGCAGTACTTC.

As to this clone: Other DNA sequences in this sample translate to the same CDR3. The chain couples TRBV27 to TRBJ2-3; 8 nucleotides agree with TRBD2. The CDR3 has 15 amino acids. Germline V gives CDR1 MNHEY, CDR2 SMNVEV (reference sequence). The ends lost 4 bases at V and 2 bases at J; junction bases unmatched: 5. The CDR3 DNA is TGTGCCAGCAGTTCCTTAGCGGGGTCCACAGATACGCAGTATTTT. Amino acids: CASSSLAGSTDTQYF.

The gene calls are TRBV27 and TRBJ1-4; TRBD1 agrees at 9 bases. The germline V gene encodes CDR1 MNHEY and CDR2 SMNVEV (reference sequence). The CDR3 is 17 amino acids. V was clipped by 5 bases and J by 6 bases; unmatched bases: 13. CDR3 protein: CASSLTGTGWSDEKLFF. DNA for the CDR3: TGTGCCAGCAGTCTAACCGGGACAGGGTGGAGTGATGAAAAACTGTTTTTT.